This TCR beta chain comes out of a study of T cell repertoires in cytomegalovirus infection. TCRdb re-derived calls from the reads in MiXCR, one entry per CDR3 protein. The data hold about 220,000 distinct CDR3 sequences, with approximately 40% observed a single time. For this clonotype: Its antigen is undetermined.

Germline V gives CDR1 MNHNY, CDR2 SVGAGI (reference sequence). J lost 4 bases, V lost 5 bases, and 10 bases had no gene match. The CDR3 length is 17 residues. Overall study results and limits: Pooled public TCR beta family frequency picked out CMV carriers with the relevant HLA. Across the ex vivo response, the dominant clonotypes were HLA-C-restricted CMV-specific TCR beta clonotypes.

The chain recombines TRBV6-6 with TRBJ2-1; 11 positions agree with TRBD2. The sequences come from CD8+ T cells from cultured PBMCs, collected from culture after CMV antigen stimulation. The TCR originated in a human donor in good health (CMV status not recorded). Some clones in this sample may be carry-over from other donors' samples. CDR3 in DNA: TGTGCCAGCAGTGGAGTACTAGCGGGGGTTTATTACAATGAGCAGTTCTTC. This codes for CASSGVLAGVYYNEQFF.